These 24 T cell receptor beta chains share one sample of origin, sequenced in a study of blood T cell repertoires in COVID-19 (dated by TCRdb to the early 2020s). Libraries were constructed by the immunoSEQ multiplex PCR assay. Drawn from immuneACCESS, this table holds only the in-frame rearrangements with V and J called that TCRdb kept. Clones are partly lost; checked studies trace under half to an unresolved V gene and leave the rest unexplained. The sample table holds approximately 160,000 clones, of which 80% to 85% were seen once. The ten largest clones capture approximately 8% of the sample. The sequencing sample was made of PBMCs or T cells enriched from blood (not recorded which). The receptors shown here come from a woman aged 50 to 60 who had recovered from COVID-19.

The rearrangement uses TRBV5-5 and TRBJ2-7; TRBD1 matches at 7 bases. Losses at the gene ends were 7 bases for V and 0 bases for J; bases not matched to a gene: 4. The germline V gene has CDR1 SGHKS and CDR2 YYEKEE (reference sequence). The CDR3 runs to 13 residues. CDR3 sequence reads: CASGQDPSYEQYF. The CDR3 nucleotides read TGTGCCAGCGGACAGGACCCCTCCTACGAGCAGTACTTC.

This rearrangement joins TRBV11-2 to TRBJ1-5; no reliable D call. Germline V gene lookup returns CDR1 SGHAT and CDR2 FQNNGV. The CDR3 has 14 amino acids. V was shortened by 0 bases and J by 6 bases, with 9 bases between the two germline ends. This CDR3 reads CASSLDPTGQPQHF. CDR3 nucleotides: TGTGCCAGCAGCTTAGATCCGACGGGTCAGCCCCAGCATTTT.

The V gene is TRBV28, the J gene TRBJ2-5; a possible D gene is TRBD2 (6 bases). This CDR3 contains 14 residues. CDR1 is MDHEN, CDR2 SYDVKM, per germline. Trimming cost V 5 bases and J 5 bases, with 15 bases left between them. The CDR3 bases are TGTGCCAGCAGTCGTCACGGGAGAGGGGAGACCCAGTACTTC. This gives the protein CASSRHGRGETQYF.

This clone was seen only a few times. V is TRBV6-5 and J is TRBJ2-7, with a weak D call TRBD2 (5 bases). Germline lookup yields CDR1 MNHEY and CDR2 SVGAGI. This CDR3 spans 13 amino acids. V lost 6 bases and J lost 4, with 13 bases in between. The CDR3 DNA sequence: TGTGCCAGCAGAGCCTCGGGGTCATACGAGCAGTACTTC. Its translation is CASRASGSYEQYF.

The gene calls are TRBV7-9 and TRBJ1-2; D not resolved. This CDR3 has 13 residues. V was pared by 5 bases and J by 5 bases, with 12 bases between. Looked up from germline, CDR1 is SEHNR and CDR2 is FQNEAQ (reference sequence). CDR3 in amino acids: CASSPSSGYGYTF. The CDR3 coding sequence is TGTGCCAGCAGCCCGTCCTCGGGTTATGGCTACACCTTC.

The chain couples TRBV4-1 to TRBJ1-1; maybe TRBD1 (5 bases). CDR1 is MGHRA and CDR2 is YSYEKL in the germline V gene. There are 14 residues in the CDR3. Trimming took 0 bases from V and 13 from J, leaving 18 bases between them. CDR3 sequence: CASSQDLSIQGGFF. As DNA, the CDR3 is TGCGCCAGCAGCCAAGATTTATCCATCCAGGGAGGTTTCTTT.

The chain joins TRBV29-1 to TRBJ1-3; TRBD1 is a possible D gene (5 bases). The germline V gene encodes CDR1 SQVTM and CDR2 ANQGSEA. The ends were cut back, 5 bases at V and 4 bases at J, with 6 bases in the middle. The CDR3 is 11 residues long. As DNA, the CDR3 is TGCAGCGTTAGGACAGGAAACACCATATATTTT. Protein product: CSVRTGNTIYF.

The gene calls are TRBV7-8 and TRBJ2-1; 8 bases map to TRBD2. Germline V gene sequence: CDR1 SGHVS, CDR2 FQNEAQ. The CDR3 totals 14 residues. J was trimmed by 8 bases and V by 8 bases; bases with no gene match: 11. The CDR3 reads CASWASGSVYEQFF. For the CDR3, the DNA is TGTGCCAGCTGGGCCAGCGGGAGTGTTTATGAGCAGTTCTTC.

V gene TRBV7-9 combines with J gene TRBJ2-6; a weak D match, TRBD1 (6 bases). Germline V lookup: CDR1 SEHNR, CDR2 FQNEAQ (reference sequence). CDR3 length: 17 amino acids. The V and J ends lost 2 bases and 3 bases respectively, with 14 bases between them. Here the CDR3 reads CASSLLKGVDGANVLTF. The CDR3, as DNA: TGTGCCAGCAGCTTATTAAAGGGGGTTGATGGGGCCAACGTCCTGACTTTC.

The CDR3 spells CASSQQGLEQYF. The DNA of the CDR3 is TGTGCCAGCAGCCAGCAGGGTTTGGAGCAGTACTTC. The genes are TRBV3-1 (or the pseudogene TRBV3-2) and TRBJ2-7, with a tentative D call TRBD1 (5 bases). The CDR3 is 12 residues long. Germline CDR1 LGHDT, CDR2 YNNKEL (reference sequence). V was shortened by 3 bases and J by 7 bases, with 10 bases between the two germline ends.

V is TRBV11-2 and J is TRBJ1-2, with D possibly matching TRBD1 (6 bases). Germline CDR1 SGHAT, CDR2 FQNNGV. CDR3 length: 15 amino acids. Trimming removed 4 bases at V and 3 bases at J, with 15 bases between. The DNA for the CDR3 is TGTGCCAGCAGCTACGACAGGAGATCCCACTATGGCTACACCTTC. Translated: CASSYDRRSHYGYTF.

The chain couples TRBV9 to TRBJ2-7, with a weak D call TRBD1 (5 bases). The CDR3 has 14 residues. The V and J ends lost 0 bases and 6 bases respectively, with 13 bases between them. In germline, CDR1 is SGDLS, CDR2 YYNGEE. The CDR3 nucleotides read TGTGCCAGCAGCGTAGACCTATTAAGGGGCGAGCAGTACTTC. This encodes CASSVDLLRGEQYF.

This rearrangement joins TRBV7-9 to TRBJ2-5; D is perhaps TRBD2 (6 bases). CDR1 SEHNR and CDR2 FQNEAQ come from the germline V gene (reference sequence). This CDR3 has 13 residues. V was trimmed by 2 bases and J by 4 bases, leaving 8 bases between them. The CDR3 region has the DNA TGTGCCAGCAGCTTAAACGGGGGAGAGACCCAGTACTTC. Its translation: CASSLNGGETQYF.

The chain recombines TRBV6-5 with TRBJ2-5; weak D call: TRBD2 (6 bases). The CDR3 spans 13 residues. The germline V and J ends were trimmed by 6 bases and 2 bases, with 10 bases remaining between them. Germline CDR1 MNHEY, CDR2 SVGAGI. CDR3 residues: CASRFAGQETQYF. CDR3 nucleotide sequence: TGTGCCAGCAGGTTCGCGGGACAAGAGACCCAGTACTTC.

The chain uses TRBV10-3 and TRBJ2-2, with 7 bases lining up with TRBD1. V lost 6 bases to trimming and J lost 8 bases; unmatched junction nucleotides: 6. This CDR3 is 13 amino acids long. CDR1 is ENHRY and CDR2 is SYGVKD in the germline V gene. DNA for the CDR3: TGTGCCATCAGGAAGACAGGGTCGGGGGAGCTGTTTTTT. It yields the protein CAIRKTGSGELFF.

The chain joins TRBV2 to TRBJ2-5, with D perhaps TRBD1 (6 bases). The V gene's germline CDR1 is SNHLY and CDR2 FYNNEI. Trimming pared 8 bases from V and 11 bases from J, leaving 15 bases between. This CDR3 spans 11 amino acids. CDR3 sequence: CASFGGQGQYF. CDR3 DNA sequence: TGTGCCAGCTTTGGGGGCCAGGGGCAGTACTTC. The variable domain in full, with the rest retrieved from reference TRBV2 and TRBJ2-5, is EPEVTQTPSHQVTQMGQEVILRCVPISNHLYFYWYRQILGQKVEFLVSFYNNEISEKSEIFDDQFSVERPDGSNFTLKIRSTKLEDSAMYFCASFGGQGQYFGPGTRLLVL.

This clone has more than one count but fewer than ten. Here the CDR3 reads CASSLVVGPTNYGYTF. The CDR3, as DNA: TGTGCCAGCAGCTTAGTGGTCGGCCCGACAAACTATGGCTACACCTTC. J is TRBJ1-2 and V is TRBV7-9; D remains ambiguous. The CDR3 is 16 amino acids. The germline V gene has CDR1 SEHNR and CDR2 FQNEAQ (reference sequence). V was pared by 1 base and J by 2 bases, with 14 bases between.

This clone has more than one count but fewer than ten. The rearrangement joins TRBV11-2 to TRBJ2-5; D might be TRBD2 (5 bases). Trimming stripped 2 bases from V and 5 bases from J, with 9 bases between. Germline V gene data show CDR1 as SGHAT and CDR2 as FQNNGV. This CDR3 contains 13 residues. The CDR3 sequence: CASSLPGLETQYF. DNA for the CDR3: TGTGCCAGCAGCTTACCGGGGTTGGAGACCCAGTACTTC.

V gene TRBV28 combines with J gene TRBJ1-1, with 8 bases identical to TRBD1. The CDR3 consists of 14 residues. The germline CDR1 and CDR2 sequences are MDHEN and SYDVKM. V was pared by 8 bases and J by 4 bases, with 9 bases of the junction left unmatched. The CDR3 protein is CASSVPDRVTEAFF. The CDR3 DNA reads as TGTGCCAGCTCAGTGCCGGACAGGGTCACTGAAGCTTTCTTT.

A few counts support this clone. This sequence joins TRBV9 and TRBJ1-4; D might be TRBD1 (5 bases). CDR3 length: 16 residues. V gave up 4 bases and J gave up 8 bases, with 21 bases separating them. Germline V gives CDR1 SGDLS, CDR2 YYNGEE. The CDR3 is CASSPAGGGKGEKLFF. Here the CDR3 DNA reads TGTGCCAGCAGCCCCGCTGGGGGGGGAAAGGGGGAAAAACTGTTTTTT.

The genes are TRBV10-3 and TRBJ1-1; 8 bases align to TRBD1. Germline V gene sequence: CDR1 ENHRY, CDR2 SYGVKD. V gave up 10 bases and J gave up 3 bases; unmatched junction bases: 1. The CDR3 is 11 residues long. CDR3 amino acids: CATTGDTEAFF. The DNA of the CDR3 is TGTGCCACGACAGGGGACACTGAAGCTTTCTTT.

This chain uses TRBV19 with TRBJ1-2, with 7 bases fitting TRBD1. Germline trimming cut 10 bases from V and 7 bases from J; bases unmatched to any gene: 12. CDR3 length: 13 residues. Germline loops: CDR1 LNHDA, CDR2 SQIVND (reference sequence). As DNA, the CDR3 is TGTGCCACACAGACAGGGAGTAGGGTTGGCTACACCTTC. It is translated as CATQTGSRVGYTF.

This sequence joins TRBV7-2 and TRBJ1-2, with 10 bases identical to TRBD1. The V gene's germline CDR1 is SGHTA and CDR2 FQGNSA. This CDR3 region has 13 residues. Trimming cost V 8 bases and J 12 bases; bases outside gene matches: 12. CDR3 coding DNA: TGTGCCAGCGGGGATTATTCTGGGACAGGGGACACCTTC. As protein: CASGDYSGTGDTF.

The chain couples TRBV19 to TRBJ1-3; 9 nucleotides align to TRBD1. After removal of 5 bases from V and 4 bases from J, the junction contained 9 bases not matched to a gene. The CDR3 has 16 residues. The germline CDR1 and CDR2 sequences are LNHDA and SQIVND (reference sequence). CDR3 amino acids: CASSPVQGAGGNTIYF. For the CDR3, the DNA is TGTGCCAGTAGTCCTGTACAGGGGGCAGGAGGAAACACCATATATTTT.